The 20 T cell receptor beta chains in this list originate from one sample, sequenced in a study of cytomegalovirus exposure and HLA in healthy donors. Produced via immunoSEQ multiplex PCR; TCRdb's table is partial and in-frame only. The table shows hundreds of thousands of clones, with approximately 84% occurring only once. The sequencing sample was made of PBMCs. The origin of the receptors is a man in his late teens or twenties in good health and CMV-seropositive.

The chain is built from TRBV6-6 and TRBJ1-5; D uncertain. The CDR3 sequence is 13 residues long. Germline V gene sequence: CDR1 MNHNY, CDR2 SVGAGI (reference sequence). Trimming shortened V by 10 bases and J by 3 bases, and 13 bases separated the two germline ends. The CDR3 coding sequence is TGTGCCACAAGGAACGCACTCAATCAGCCCCAGCATTTT. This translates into CATRNALNQPQHF.

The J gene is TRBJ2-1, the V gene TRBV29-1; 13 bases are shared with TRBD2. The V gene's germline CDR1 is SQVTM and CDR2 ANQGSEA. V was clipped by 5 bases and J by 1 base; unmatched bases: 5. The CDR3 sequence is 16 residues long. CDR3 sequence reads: CSVHGLAGVSYNEQFF. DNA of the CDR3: TGCAGCGTTCACGGACTAGCGGGGGTTTCCTACAATGAGCAGTTCTTC.

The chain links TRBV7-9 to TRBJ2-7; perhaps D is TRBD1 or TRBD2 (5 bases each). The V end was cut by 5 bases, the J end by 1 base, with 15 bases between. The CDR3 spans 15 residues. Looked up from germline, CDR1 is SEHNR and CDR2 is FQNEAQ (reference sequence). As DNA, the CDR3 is TGTGCCAGCAGCCGGGGCAGTTTTAGGTCCTACGAGCAGTACTTC. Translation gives CASSRGSFRSYEQYF.

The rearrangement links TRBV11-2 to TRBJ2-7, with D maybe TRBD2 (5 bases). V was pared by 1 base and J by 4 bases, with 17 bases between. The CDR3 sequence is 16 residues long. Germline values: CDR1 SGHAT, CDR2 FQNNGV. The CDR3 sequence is CASSLVLAVQDYEQYF. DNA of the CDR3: TGTGCCAGCAGCTTAGTCCTAGCAGTGCAGGATTACGAGCAGTACTTC.

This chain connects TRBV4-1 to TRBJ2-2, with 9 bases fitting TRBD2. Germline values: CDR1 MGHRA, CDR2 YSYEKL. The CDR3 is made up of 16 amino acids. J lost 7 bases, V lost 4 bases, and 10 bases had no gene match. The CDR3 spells CASSPQVLAGFGELFF. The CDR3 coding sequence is TGCGCCAGCAGCCCACAAGTCCTAGCGGGATTCGGGGAGCTGTTTTTT.

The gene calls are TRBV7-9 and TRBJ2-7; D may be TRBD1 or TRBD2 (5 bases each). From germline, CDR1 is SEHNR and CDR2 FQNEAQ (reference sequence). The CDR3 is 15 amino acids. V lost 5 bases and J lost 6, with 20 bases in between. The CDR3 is CASSKSPPLGGEQYF. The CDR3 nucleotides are TGTGCCAGCAGCAAATCCCCCCCCCTTGGGGGCGAGCAGTACTTC.

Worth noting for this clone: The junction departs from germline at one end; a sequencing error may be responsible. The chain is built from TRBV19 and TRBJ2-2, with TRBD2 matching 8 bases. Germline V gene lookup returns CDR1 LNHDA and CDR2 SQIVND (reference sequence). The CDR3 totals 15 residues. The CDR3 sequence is CASSLGLGVTAELFF. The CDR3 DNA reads TGTGCCAGTAGTCTGGGACTAGGGGTCACCGCGGAGCTGTTTTTT.

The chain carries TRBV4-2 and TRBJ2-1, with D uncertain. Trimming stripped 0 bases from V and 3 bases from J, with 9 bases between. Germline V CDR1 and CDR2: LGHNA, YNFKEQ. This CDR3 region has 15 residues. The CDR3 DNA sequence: TGTGCCAGCAGCCAAGAAGTCCGGATCTACAATGAGCAGTTCTTC. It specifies CASSQEVRIYNEQFF.

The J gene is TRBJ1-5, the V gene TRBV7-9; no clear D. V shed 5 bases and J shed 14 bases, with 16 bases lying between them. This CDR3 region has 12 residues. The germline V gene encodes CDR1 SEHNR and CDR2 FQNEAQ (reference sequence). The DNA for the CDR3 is TGTGCCAGCAGCGAAAAGGGTGGTCGGGAGCATTTT. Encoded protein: CASSEKGGREHF.

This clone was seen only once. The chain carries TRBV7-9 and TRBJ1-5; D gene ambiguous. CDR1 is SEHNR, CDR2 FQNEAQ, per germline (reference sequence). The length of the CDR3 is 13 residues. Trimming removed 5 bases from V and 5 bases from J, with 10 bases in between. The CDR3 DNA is TGTGCCAGCAGCGCTGGAAAAGATCAGCCCCAGCATTTT. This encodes CASSAGKDQPQHF.

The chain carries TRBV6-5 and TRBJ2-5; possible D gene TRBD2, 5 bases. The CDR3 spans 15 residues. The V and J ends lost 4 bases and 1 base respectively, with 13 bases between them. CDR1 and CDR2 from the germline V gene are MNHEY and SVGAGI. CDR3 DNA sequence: TGTGCCAGCAGTTTTACTTGGACTCCCCAAGAGACCCAGTACTTC. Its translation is CASSFTWTPQETQYF.

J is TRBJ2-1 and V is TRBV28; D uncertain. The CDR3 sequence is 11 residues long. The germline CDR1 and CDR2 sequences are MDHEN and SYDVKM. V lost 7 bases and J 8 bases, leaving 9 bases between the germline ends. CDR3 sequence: CASNLRDEQFF. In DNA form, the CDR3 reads TGTGCCAGCAATCTTAGGGATGAGCAGTTCTTC.

The chain's CDR3 is CASSPTSSLENGYTF. CDR3 bases: TGTGCCAGCTCACCAACAAGCTCCCTTGAAAACGGCTACACCTTC. The chain has TRBV18 and TRBJ1-2; D gene unclear. There are 15 residues in the CDR3. The germline V gene encodes CDR1 KGHSH and CDR2 LQKENI. With 2 bases removed from V and 8 bases from J, the gap between germline ends came to 18 bases.

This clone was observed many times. Here the CDR3 DNA reads TGCGCCAGCAGCGTTTCCACAGGGTCTGATACGCAGTATTTT. Protein product: CASSVSTGSDTQYF. The chain employs TRBV5-1 and TRBJ2-3; perhaps TRBD1 as D (6 bases). Trimming stripped 4 bases from V and 6 bases from J, with 15 bases between. The CDR3 covers 14 residues. Germline CDR1 reads SGHRS; CDR2 reads YFSETQ.

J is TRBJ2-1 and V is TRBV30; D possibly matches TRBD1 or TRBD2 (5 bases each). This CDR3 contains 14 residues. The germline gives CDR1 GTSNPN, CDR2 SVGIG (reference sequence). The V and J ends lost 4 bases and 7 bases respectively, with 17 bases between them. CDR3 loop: CAWTLGVGENEQFF. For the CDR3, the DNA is TGTGCCTGGACATTGGGGGTTGGAGAGAATGAGCAGTTCTTC. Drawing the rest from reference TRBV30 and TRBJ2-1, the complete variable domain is SQTIHQWPATLVQPVGSPLSLECTVEGTSNPNLYWYRQAAGRGLQLLFYSVGIGQISSEVPQNLSASRPQDRQFILSSKKLLLSDSGFYLCAWTLGVGENEQFFGPGTRLTVL.

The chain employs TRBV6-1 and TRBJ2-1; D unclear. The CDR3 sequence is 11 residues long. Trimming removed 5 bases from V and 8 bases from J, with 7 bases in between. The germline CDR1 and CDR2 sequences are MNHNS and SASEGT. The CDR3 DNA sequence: TGTGCCAGCAGTTACGTCGATGAGCAGTTCTTC. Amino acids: CASSYVDEQFF.

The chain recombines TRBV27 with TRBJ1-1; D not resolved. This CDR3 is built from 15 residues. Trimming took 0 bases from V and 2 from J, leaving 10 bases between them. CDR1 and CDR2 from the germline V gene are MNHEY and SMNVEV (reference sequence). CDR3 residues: CASSLSLPPNTEAFF. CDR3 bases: TGTGCCAGCAGTTTATCGTTGCCCCCTAACACTGAAGCTTTCTTT.

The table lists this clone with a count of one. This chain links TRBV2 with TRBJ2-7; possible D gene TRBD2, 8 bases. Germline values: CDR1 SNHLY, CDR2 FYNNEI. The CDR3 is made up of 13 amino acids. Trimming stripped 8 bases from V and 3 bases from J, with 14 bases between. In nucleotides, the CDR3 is TGTGCCAGCGCGGGGGGACAGAACTACGAGCAGTACTTC. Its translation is CASAGGQNYEQYF.

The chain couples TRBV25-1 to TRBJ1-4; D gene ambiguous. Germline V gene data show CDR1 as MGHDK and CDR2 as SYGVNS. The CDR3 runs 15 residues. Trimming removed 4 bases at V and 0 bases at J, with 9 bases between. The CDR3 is CASSAQAATNEKLFF. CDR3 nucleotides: TGTGCCAGCAGTGCTCAGGCGGCAACTAATGAAAAACTGTTTTTT.

CDR3 nucleotide sequence: TGTGCCAGCAGTTATACTAGCTCCTACAATGAGCAGTTCTTC. It is translated as CASSYTSSYNEQFF. The rearrangement uses TRBV27 and TRBJ2-1; D is possibly TRBD2 (5 bases). V lost 4 bases, J lost 0 bases, and 7 bases lay in between. Germline CDR1 reads MNHEY; CDR2 reads SMNVEV (reference sequence). This CDR3 has 14 amino acids.